This TCR beta chain stems from a study of blood T cell repertoires in COVID-19. Study as a whole: The origin of the acute and convalescent COVID-19 samples was the United States, Italy and Spain.

Measured with immunoSEQ multiplex PCR; TCRdb has only the in-frame clones, and not every one. The sample contains about 200,000 clones, approximately 84% of which appear only once. Germline values: CDR1 SEHNR, CDR2 FQNEAQ (reference sequence). V was shortened by 2 bases and J by 5 bases, with 12 bases between the two germline ends. The CDR3 is made up of 15 amino acids. This clonotype originated in a woman older than 75 with acute or convalescent COVID-19. The chain links TRBV7-9 to TRBJ2-2; D is possibly TRBD1 (6 bases). The material sequenced was peripheral blood. The CDR3 reads CASSLIQGWTGELFF. Here the CDR3 DNA reads TGTGCCAGCAGCTTAATCCAGGGGTGGACCGGGGAGCTGTTTTTT.